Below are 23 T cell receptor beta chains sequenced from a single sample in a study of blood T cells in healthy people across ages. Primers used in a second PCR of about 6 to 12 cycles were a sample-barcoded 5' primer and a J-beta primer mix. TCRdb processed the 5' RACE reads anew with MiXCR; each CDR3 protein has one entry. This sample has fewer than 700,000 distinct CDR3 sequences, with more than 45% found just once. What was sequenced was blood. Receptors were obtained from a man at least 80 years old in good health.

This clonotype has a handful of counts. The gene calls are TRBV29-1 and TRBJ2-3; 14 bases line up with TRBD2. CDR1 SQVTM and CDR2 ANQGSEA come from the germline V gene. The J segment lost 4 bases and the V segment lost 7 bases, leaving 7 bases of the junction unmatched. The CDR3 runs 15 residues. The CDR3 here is CSGGTSGGLADTQYF. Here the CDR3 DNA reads TGCAGCGGGGGGACTAGCGGGGGTCTTGCAGATACGCAGTATTTT.

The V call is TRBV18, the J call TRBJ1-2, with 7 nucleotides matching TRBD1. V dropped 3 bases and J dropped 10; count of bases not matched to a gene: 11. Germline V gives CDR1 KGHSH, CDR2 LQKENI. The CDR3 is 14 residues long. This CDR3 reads CASSPYRGGEDYTF. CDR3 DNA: TGTGCCAGCTCACCCTACCGAGGGGGCGAAGACTACACCTTC.

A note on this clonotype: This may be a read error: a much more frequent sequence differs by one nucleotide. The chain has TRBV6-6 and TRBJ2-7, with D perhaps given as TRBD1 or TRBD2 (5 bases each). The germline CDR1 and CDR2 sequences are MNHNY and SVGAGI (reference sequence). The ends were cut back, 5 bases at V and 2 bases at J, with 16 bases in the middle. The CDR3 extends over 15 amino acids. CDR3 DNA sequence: TGTGCCAGCAGTCCGGGGCAGGGATTGACCTACGAGCAGTACTTC. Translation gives CASSPGQGLTYEQYF.

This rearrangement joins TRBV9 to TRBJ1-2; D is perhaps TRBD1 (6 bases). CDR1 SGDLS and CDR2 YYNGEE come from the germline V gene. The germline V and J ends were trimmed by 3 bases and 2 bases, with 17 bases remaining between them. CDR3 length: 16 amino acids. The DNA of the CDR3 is TGTGCCAGCAGCGCCCCTCGAGGGGGGCAAAACTATGGCTACACCTTC. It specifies CASSAPRGGQNYGYTF.

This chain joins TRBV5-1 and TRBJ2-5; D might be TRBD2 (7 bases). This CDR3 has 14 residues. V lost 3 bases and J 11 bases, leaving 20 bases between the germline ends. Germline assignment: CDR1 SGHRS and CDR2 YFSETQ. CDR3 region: CASSWGGQSNEQYF. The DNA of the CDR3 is TGCGCCAGCAGCTGGGGGGGACAATCCAATGAGCAGTACTTC.

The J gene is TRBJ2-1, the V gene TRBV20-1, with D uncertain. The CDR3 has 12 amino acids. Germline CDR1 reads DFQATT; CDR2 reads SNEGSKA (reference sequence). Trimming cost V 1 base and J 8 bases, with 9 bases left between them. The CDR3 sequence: CSARVRWDEQFF. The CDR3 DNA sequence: TGCAGTGCTAGAGTGAGATGGGATGAGCAGTTCTTC.

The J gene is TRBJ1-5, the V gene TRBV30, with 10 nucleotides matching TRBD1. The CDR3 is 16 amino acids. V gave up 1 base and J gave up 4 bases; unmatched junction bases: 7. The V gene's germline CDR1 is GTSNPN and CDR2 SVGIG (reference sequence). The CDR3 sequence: CAWSELTGQGNQPQHF. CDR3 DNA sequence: TGTGCCTGGAGTGAACTAACGGGACAGGGGAATCAGCCCCAGCATTTT.

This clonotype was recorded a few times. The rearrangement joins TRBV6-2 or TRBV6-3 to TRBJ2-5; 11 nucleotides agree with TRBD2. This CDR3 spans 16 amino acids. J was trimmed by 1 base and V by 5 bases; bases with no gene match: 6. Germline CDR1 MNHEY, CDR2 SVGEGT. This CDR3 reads CASSQLAGEAQETQYF. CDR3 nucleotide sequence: TGTGCCAGCAGTCAACTAGCGGGAGAGGCCCAAGAGACCCAGTACTTC.

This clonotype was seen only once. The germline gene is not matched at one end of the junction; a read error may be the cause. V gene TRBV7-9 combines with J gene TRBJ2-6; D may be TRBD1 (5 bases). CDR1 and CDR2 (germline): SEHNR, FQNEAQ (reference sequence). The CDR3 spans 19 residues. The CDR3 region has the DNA TGTGCCAGCAGCTTACTTCTTGACAGCGTAAGCTCTGAGGCCAACGTCCTGACTTTC. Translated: CASSLLLDSVSSEANVLTF. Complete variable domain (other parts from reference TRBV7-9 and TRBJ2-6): DTGVSQNPRHKITKRGQNVTFRCDPISEHNRLYWYRQTLGQGPEFLTYFQNEAQLEKSRLLSDRFSAERPKGSFSTLEIQRTEQGDSAMYLCASSLLLDSVSSEANVLTFGAGSRLTVL.

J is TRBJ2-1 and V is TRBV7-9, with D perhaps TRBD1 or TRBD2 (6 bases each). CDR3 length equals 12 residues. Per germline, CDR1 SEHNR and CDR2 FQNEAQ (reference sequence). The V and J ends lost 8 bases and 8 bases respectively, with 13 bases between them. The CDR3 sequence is CASRAGEDEQFF. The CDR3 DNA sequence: TGTGCCAGCCGTGCAGGGGAGGATGAGCAGTTCTTC. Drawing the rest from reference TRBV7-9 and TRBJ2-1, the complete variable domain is DTGVSQNPRHKITKRGQNVTFRCDPISEHNRLYWYRQTLGQGPEFLTYFQNEAQLEKSRLLSDRFSAERPKGSFSTLEIQRTEQGDSAMYLCASRAGEDEQFFGPGTRLTVL.

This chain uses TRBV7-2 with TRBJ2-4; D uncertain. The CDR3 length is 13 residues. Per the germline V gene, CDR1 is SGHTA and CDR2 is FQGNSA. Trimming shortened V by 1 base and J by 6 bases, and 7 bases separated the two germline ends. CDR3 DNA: TGTGCCAGCAGCTTAGGTCGGTTAAACATTCAGTACTTC. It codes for CASSLGRLNIQYF.

CDR3 in amino acids: CASSAGTGEGNTIYF. The CDR3 DNA is TGTGCCAGCAGTGCCGGGACAGGGGAAGGAAACACCATATATTTT. This rearrangement joins TRBV2 to TRBJ1-3, with 10 bases identical to TRBD1. Germline CDR1 SNHLY, CDR2 FYNNEI. The junction had 4 bases not matched to a gene; V was cut back by 4 bases and J by 4 bases. CDR3 length: 15 amino acids.

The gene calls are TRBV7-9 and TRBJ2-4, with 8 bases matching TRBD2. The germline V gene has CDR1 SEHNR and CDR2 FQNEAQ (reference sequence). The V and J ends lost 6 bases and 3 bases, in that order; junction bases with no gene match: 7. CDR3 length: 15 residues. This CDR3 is CASRAAGDGKNIQYF. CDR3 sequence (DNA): TGTGCCAGCAGAGCAGCGGGGGACGGCAAAAACATTCAGTACTTC.

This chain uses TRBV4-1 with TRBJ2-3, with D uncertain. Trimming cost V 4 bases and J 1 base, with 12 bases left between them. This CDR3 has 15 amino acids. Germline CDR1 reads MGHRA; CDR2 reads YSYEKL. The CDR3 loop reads CASSPINRRTDTQYF. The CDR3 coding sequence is TGCGCCAGCAGCCCGATTAATAGGCGCACAGATACGCAGTATTTT.

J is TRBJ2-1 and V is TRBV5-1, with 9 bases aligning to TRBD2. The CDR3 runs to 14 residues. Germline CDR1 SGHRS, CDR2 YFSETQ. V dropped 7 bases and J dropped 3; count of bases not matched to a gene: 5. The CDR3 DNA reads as TGCGCCAGCTCAGCGGGAGGACTCTACAATGAGCAGTTCTTC. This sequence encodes CASSAGGLYNEQFF.

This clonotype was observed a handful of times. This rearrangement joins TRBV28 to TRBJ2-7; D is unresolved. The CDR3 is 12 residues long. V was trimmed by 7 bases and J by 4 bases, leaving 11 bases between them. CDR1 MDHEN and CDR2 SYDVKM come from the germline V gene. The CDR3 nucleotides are TGTGCCAGCACCCCCTCCTCGTACGAGCAGTACTTC. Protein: CASTPSSYEQYF.

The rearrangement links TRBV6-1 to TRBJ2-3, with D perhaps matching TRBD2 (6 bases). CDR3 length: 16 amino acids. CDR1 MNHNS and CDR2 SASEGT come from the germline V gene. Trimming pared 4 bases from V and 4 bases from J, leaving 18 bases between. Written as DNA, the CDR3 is TGTGCCAGCAGTGTAAGTCTGGAGGGACCCGCAGATACGCAGTATTTT. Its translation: CASSVSLEGPADTQYF.

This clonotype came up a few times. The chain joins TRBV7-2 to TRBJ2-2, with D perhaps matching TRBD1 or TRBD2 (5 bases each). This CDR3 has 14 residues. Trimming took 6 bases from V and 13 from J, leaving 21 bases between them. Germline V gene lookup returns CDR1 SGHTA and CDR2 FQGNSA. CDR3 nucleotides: TGTGCCAGCAGTAGGGGTCCTCCCGGTGGGAGGCTGTTTTTT. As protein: CASSRGPPGGRLFF.

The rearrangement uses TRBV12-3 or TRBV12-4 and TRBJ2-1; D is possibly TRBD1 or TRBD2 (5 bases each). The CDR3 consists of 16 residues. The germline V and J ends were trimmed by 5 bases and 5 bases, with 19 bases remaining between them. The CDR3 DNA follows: TGTGCCAGCAGTATGGCTTTCGGGACCGCTAACAATGAGCAGTTCTTC. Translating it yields CASSMAFGTANNEQFF.

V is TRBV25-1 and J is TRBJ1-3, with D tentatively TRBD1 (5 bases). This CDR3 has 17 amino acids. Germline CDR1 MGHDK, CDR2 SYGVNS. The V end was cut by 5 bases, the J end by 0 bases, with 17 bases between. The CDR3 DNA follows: TGTGCCAGCAGTCCCCTGGACGGGGCGATCTCTGGAAACACCATATATTTT. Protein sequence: CASSPLDGAISGNTIYF.

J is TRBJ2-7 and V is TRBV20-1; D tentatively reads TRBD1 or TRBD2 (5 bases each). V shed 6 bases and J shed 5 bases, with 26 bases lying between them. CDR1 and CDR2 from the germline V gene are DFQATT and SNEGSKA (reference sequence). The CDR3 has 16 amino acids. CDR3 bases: TGCAGTGCACCAAAATACTCCGGGGCAATTACCCACGAGCAGTACTTC. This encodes CSAPKYSGAITHEQYF.

In DNA, the CDR3 is TGCAGCGTTGAAGATCACCCGGCTATTCAAGAGACCCAGTACTTC. Translation: CSVEDHPAIQETQYF. The genes are TRBV29-1 and TRBJ2-5; D is ambiguous. This CDR3 is 15 amino acids long. V gave up 0 bases and J gave up 2 bases, with 13 bases separating them. Germline lookup yields CDR1 SQVTM and CDR2 ANQGSEA.

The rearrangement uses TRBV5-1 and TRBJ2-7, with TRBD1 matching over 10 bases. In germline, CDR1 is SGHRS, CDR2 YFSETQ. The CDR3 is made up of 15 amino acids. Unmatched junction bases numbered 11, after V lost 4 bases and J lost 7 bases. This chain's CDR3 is CASSLGTGDYGEQYF. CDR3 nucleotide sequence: TGCGCCAGCAGCCTTGGGACAGGGGACTATGGGGAGCAGTACTTC. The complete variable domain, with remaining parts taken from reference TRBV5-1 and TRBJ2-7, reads KAGVTQTPRYLIKTRGQQVTLSCSPISGHRSVSWYQQTPGQGLQFLFEYFSETQRNKGNFPGRFSGRQFSNSRSEMNVSTLELGDSALYLCASSLGTGDYGEQYFGPGTRLTVT.